The 21 T cell receptor beta chains in this list originate from one sample, sequenced in a study of blood T cell repertoires in COVID-19. The table came from immunoSEQ multiplex PCR; TCRdb's copy has only in-frame clones and leaves some out. The table lists roughly 30,000 clones, 85% of them singletons. The specimen sequenced was peripheral blood. The origin of the receptors is a human donor with acute or convalescent COVID-19. The donor label of this sample is uncertain.

The CDR3: CASSLIRGNSNQPQHF. The CDR3 DNA follows: TGTGCCAGCAGTTTAATTCGGGGAAATAGCAATCAGCCCCAGCATTTT. The gene calls are TRBV28 and TRBJ1-5; D is uncertain. CDR3 length: 16 amino acids. The germline CDR1 and CDR2 sequences are MDHEN and SYDVKM. The V end lost 2 bases, the J end lost 0 bases, and 11 bases lay between the germline ends.

The chain combines TRBV30 with TRBJ2-3, with 9 bases aligning to TRBD2. CDR1 is GTSNPN, CDR2 SVGIG, per germline (reference sequence). Germline trimming cut 7 bases from V and 2 bases from J; bases unmatched to any gene: 10. The CDR3 is 15 amino acids. CDR3 region: CAYRPTSGNTDTQYF. CDR3 sequence (DNA): TGTGCCTACAGACCGACTAGCGGAAACACAGATACGCAGTATTTT.

This rearrangement joins TRBV5-6 to TRBJ1-6; D unresolved. The V end lost 0 bases, the J end lost 8 bases, and 9 bases lay between the germline ends. CDR1 is SGHDT and CDR2 is YYEEEE in the germline V gene. This CDR3 region has 14 residues. CDR3 region: CASSLVDTDSPLHF. The CDR3, as DNA: TGTGCCAGCAGCTTGGTAGACACCGATTCACCCCTCCACTTT.

The chain has TRBV10-3 and TRBJ2-3, with 12 positions matching TRBD2. This CDR3 region has 15 residues. Germline V gene sequence: CDR1 ENHRY, CDR2 SYGVKD. Trimming took 6 bases from V and 3 from J; bases not matched to a gene: 4. CDR3 DNA sequence: TGTGCCATCAGAACTAGCGGGGGGATTACAGATACGCAGTATTTT. As protein: CAIRTSGGITDTQYF.

V and J are TRBV6-2 or TRBV6-3 and TRBJ1-1; D call uncertain. The CDR3 is 16 amino acids. The germline V gene encodes CDR1 MNHEY and CDR2 SVGEGT. The ends were cut back, 2 bases at V and 5 bases at J, with 18 bases in the middle. The DNA for the CDR3 is TGTGCCAGCAGTTACCAACCGGCCGGTATGCGGACTGAAGCTTTCTTT. Protein product: CASSYQPAGMRTEAFF.

The chain has TRBV5-1 and TRBJ1-2; D is unresolved. The germline gives CDR1 SGHRS, CDR2 YFSETQ. Trimming left V 0 bases short and J 8 bases short, with 14 bases between. This CDR3 spans 14 amino acids. CDR3 sequence (DNA): TGCGCCAGCAGCTTGGCCGAGGGAGTTGAGGGCTACACCTTC. Residues: CASSLAEGVEGYTF.

In this sample, this clone turned up a few times. The chain carries TRBV3-1 (or the pseudogene TRBV3-2) and TRBJ2-7, with 11 positions matching TRBD2. The CDR3 is 15 amino acids. With 1 base clipped from V and 3 bases from J, the junction kept 2 bases outside the gene matches. Germline CDR1 LGHDT, CDR2 YNNKEL (reference sequence). The CDR3 sequence is CASSQAGTSGYEQYF. The CDR3 DNA is TGTGCCAGCAGCCAAGCCGGGACTAGCGGCTACGAGCAGTACTTC.

The gene calls are TRBV7-2 and TRBJ2-3; no clear D. The CDR3 totals 13 residues. V gave up 4 bases and J gave up 3 bases, with 8 bases separating them. Germline lookup yields CDR1 SGHTA and CDR2 FQGNSA. CDR3 sequence reads: CASSSFQTDTQYF. Written as DNA, the CDR3 is TGTGCCAGCAGCTCCTTCCAGACAGATACGCAGTATTTT. Full variable domain (outside the CDR3, taken from reference TRBV7-2 and TRBJ2-3): GAGVSQSPSNKVTEKGKDVELRCDPISGHTALYWYRQSLGQGLEFLIYFQGNSAPDKSGLPSDRFSAERTGGSVSTLTIQRTQQEDSAVYLCASSSFQTDTQYFGPGTRLTVL.

The sample holds one count of this clone. The chain is built from TRBV4-2 and TRBJ2-7; 7 bases agree with TRBD2. This CDR3 region has 16 residues. Trimming at V came to 1 base and at J to 3 bases, leaving 9 bases not matched to a gene. Germline loops: CDR1 LGHNA, CDR2 YNFKEQ. The CDR3 coding sequence is TGTGCCAGCAGCCAAGCTTTTCGGGGGGATGTCTACGAGCAGTACTTC. The encoded protein is CASSQAFRGDVYEQYF.

This chain uses TRBV3-1 (or the pseudogene TRBV3-2) with TRBJ1-5; unclear D gene. Germline CDR1 LGHDT, CDR2 YNNKEL (reference sequence). CDR3 size: 14 residues. The V end lost 8 bases, the J end lost 0 bases, and 11 bases lay between the germline ends. The DNA for the CDR3 is TGTGCCAGCGACATCCGGGATAGCAATCAGCCCCAGCATTTT. Translating gives CASDIRDSNQPQHF.

The chain links TRBV5-1 to TRBJ1-2; no clear D. Trimming removed 0 bases at V and 4 bases at J, with 10 bases between. CDR3 length equals 14 residues. CDR1 is SGHRS, CDR2 YFSETQ, per germline. In DNA form, the CDR3 reads TGCGCCAGCAGCTTGGAGGTCCCGGGCTATGGCTACACCTTC. Its protein is CASSLEVPGYGYTF. The whole variable domain, filled in from reference TRBV5-1 and TRBJ1-2, reads KAGVTQTPRYLIKTRGQQVTLSCSPISGHRSVSWYQQTPGQGLQFLFEYFSETQRNKGNFPGRFSGRQFSNSRSEMNVSTLELGDSALYLCASSLEVPGYGYTFGSGTRLTVV.

J is TRBJ2-2 and V is TRBV7-2; 11 nucleotides line up with TRBD2. CDR1 and CDR2 from the germline V gene are SGHTA and FQGNSA. V lost 6 bases and J lost 4; bases outside the gene matches: 4. The CDR3 sequence is 15 residues long. As DNA, the CDR3 is TGTGCCAGCAGTCGTAGCGGGGGGGCCACCGGGGAGCTGTTTTTT. This codes for CASSRSGGATGELFF. Complete variable domain (other parts from reference TRBV7-2 and TRBJ2-2): GAGVSQSPSNKVTEKGKDVELRCDPISGHTALYWYRQSLGQGLEFLIYFQGNSAPDKSGLPSDRFSAERTGGSVSTLTIQRTQQEDSAVYLCASSRSGGATGELFFGEGSRLTVL.

This chain links TRBV11-3 with TRBJ2-1; the D gene is possibly TRBD1 (6 bases). The V end was cut by 5 bases, the J end by 6 bases, with 20 bases between. Looked up from germline, CDR1 is SGHNT and CDR2 is YENEEA. The CDR3 has 16 amino acids. This chain's CDR3 is CASSPRGRGGGNEQFF. The CDR3 DNA reads as TGTGCCAGCAGCCCCCGCGGCAGGGGTGGAGGCAATGAGCAGTTCTTC.

This CDR3 reads CASRAEGRGANVLTF. DNA of the CDR3: TGTGCCAGCAGGGCTGAGGGCCGTGGGGCCAACGTCCTGACTTTC. The chain is built from TRBV2 and TRBJ2-6, with TRBD2 as a possible D gene (5 bases). The germline gives CDR1 SNHLY, CDR2 FYNNEI. Trimming took off 6 bases at V and 3 bases at J, with 12 bases between the two ends. The length of the CDR3 is 15 residues.

The rearrangement joins TRBV5-1 to TRBJ1-1, with D uncertain. This CDR3 has 14 residues. In germline, CDR1 is SGHRS, CDR2 YFSETQ. V gave up 4 bases and J gave up 5 bases, with 15 bases separating them. CDR3 sequence reads: CASSPSPGGTEAFF. CDR3 coding DNA: TGCGCCAGCAGCCCCTCCCCGGGAGGAACTGAAGCTTTCTTT.

The chain is built from TRBV2 and TRBJ1-2, with D unresolved. CDR1 is SNHLY, CDR2 FYNNEI, per germline. The germline V and J ends were trimmed by 6 bases and 8 bases, with 13 bases remaining between them. The CDR3 totals 12 residues. The chain's CDR3 is CASRSHLEGYTF. The CDR3 DNA is TGTGCCAGCAGGAGCCACTTGGAGGGCTACACCTTC.

The chain is built from TRBV13 and TRBJ1-2; D ambiguous. This CDR3 comprises 11 residues. With 8 bases removed from V and 8 bases from J, the gap between germline ends came to 12 bases. Germline V gene lookup returns CDR1 PRHDT and CDR2 FYEKMQ (reference sequence). CDR3 region: CASGEGKGYTF. The CDR3 nucleotides read TGTGCCAGCGGAGAGGGTAAGGGCTACACCTTC.

The chain carries TRBV7-9 and TRBJ2-2; D call uncertain. Trimming removed 2 bases at V and 8 bases at J, with 9 bases between. Per germline, CDR1 SEHNR and CDR2 FQNEAQ (reference sequence). The CDR3 contains 13 residues. In DNA, the CDR3 is TGTGCCAGCAGCTTAATCCAACAAGGGGAGCTGTTTTTT. Amino acid sequence: CASSLIQQGELFF.

The chain is built from TRBV30 and TRBJ1-6; a possible D gene is TRBD1 (5 bases). The CDR3 covers 14 residues. Germline V gives CDR1 GTSNPN, CDR2 SVGIG (reference sequence). The germline V and J ends were trimmed by 0 bases and 5 bases, with 8 bases remaining between them. The CDR3 coding sequence is TGTGCCTGGAGTGTACTGACAGATAATTCACCCCTCCACTTT. Its translation is CAWSVLTDNSPLHF. Drawing the rest from reference TRBV30 and TRBJ1-6, the complete variable domain is SQTIHQWPATLVQPVGSPLSLECTVEGTSNPNLYWYRQAAGRGLQLLFYSVGIGQISSEVPQNLSASRPQDRQFILSSKKLLLSDSGFYLCAWSVLTDNSPLHFGNGTRLTVT.

The chain couples TRBV2 to TRBJ1-3; D gene unclear. Germline V gives CDR1 SNHLY, CDR2 FYNNEI. The CDR3 contains 13 residues. With 0 bases removed from V and 7 bases from J, the gap between germline ends came to 7 bases. The CDR3 here is CASSEAFRNTIYF. CDR3 coding DNA: TGTGCCAGCAGTGAAGCCTTCCGGAACACCATATATTTT.

This sequence joins TRBV6-5 and TRBJ1-1, with 7 nucleotides matching TRBD1. Losses at the gene ends were 5 bases for V and 3 bases for J; bases not matched to a gene: 3. The CDR3 is 13 residues long. Germline-derived CDR1 and CDR2 are MNHEY and SVGAGI. CDR3 nucleotides: TGTGCCAGCAGTAGACAGGGCTACACTGAAGCTTTCTTT. Translating gives CASSRQGYTEAFF.